The T cell receptor (beta chain) under discussion was sequenced for a study of blood T cells in healthy people across ages (dated by TCRdb to the mid-2010s). Some background on the complete study: Template switching captured roughly one uniquely barcoded TCR beta cDNA molecule per two T cells in model experiments. To track age-related changes in TCR beta repertoire diversity, the study relied on deep sequencing normalized with unique cDNA molecular identifiers. Donors were grouped into four age groups: young (average 16 years), middle-aged (39), aged (roughly 62) and long-lived (approximately 81). To avoid experimental bias, donors of different ages were randomly spread across the sequencing lanes. For two donors (one aged 18 to 30 and one aged 80 or older), the study analyzed two additional independent replicas of 1 million unique cDNA reads from the same blood draw. General study outcomes and caveats: The percentage of naive T cells measured by flow cytometry correlated strongly with observed TCR beta diversity. The CMV infection status of donors was not known, potentially confounding age-related changes in expanded clonotypes. Observed TCR beta diversity per million T cells fell roughly linearly with age, and a significant reduction was already apparent by age roughly 41. Because profiling used bulk unsorted PBMCs, naive and antigen-experienced compartments could not be compared conclusively. Compared with the aged group, the long-lived group had more naive CD4+ T cells, fewer expanded clones and increased TCR diversity, suggesting age selection. Total diversity estimates from one million sequenced T cells were considered lower bounds and underestimates.

Systemically healthy Caucasian individuals from Russia, 39 in total and aged about 6 to 100 years, were included as donors. Each donor gave 8 to 10 milliliters of peripheral blood, collected into EDTA-treated Vacutainer tubes. Ficoll-Paque density-gradient centrifugation was used to isolate PBMCs, with at least 7 million obtained per sample. Total RNA, at least 5 micrograms per sample, was extracted from PBMCs with Trizol reagent. Naive CD45RAhigh/CD27high T cell percentages were measured by flow cytometry on a PBMC aliquot from every donor. The CDR3, cysteine through phenylalanine, is 15 amino acids long. Left in the record is the CDR3 DNA by itself, 45 bases read in frame from the first base. Unmatched junction bases come to 1, with V trimmed by 0 bases and J by 2 bases. The germline V gene provides CDR1 KGHSH and CDR2 LQKENI. A single count supports this clonotype. Its antigen has not been determined. There are no base qualities to consult, and no much larger clone falls within one base.

Receptors were amplified or captured by 5' RACE. The instrument given in TCRdb is Illumina HiSeq 2500. A second PCR of about 7 to 12 cycles was run with a J-beta primer mix and a sample-barcoded 5' primer. A unique molecular identifier was introduced onto each TCR beta cDNA molecule by a template-switch 5' adaptor carrying 12 random nucleotides. Each sample yielded at least 2.5 million CDR3-containing paired-end reads. First-strand cDNA was synthesized from all RNA with the Mint cDNA synthesis kit, primed by a TRBC-specific oligonucleotide. Following uracil-DNA glycosylase treatment, a first 18-cycle PCR with universal primers M1SS and BC2_uni_R was performed on all cDNA. For the original study's pipeline: Normalization of each sample was performed by random selection of 1 million high-quality reads, each carrying a distinct molecular identifier. Reads sharing molecular identifiers were discarded rather than binned into consensus sequences. MiTCR, with a Q25 quality threshold and the strictest error-elimination algorithm, was used for CDR3 identification, clonotype clustering and error correction. A nonparametric unseen species model with Euler transformation was used to estimate lower-bound total TCR beta diversity. Using fastp trimming at Q25 and MiXCR clonotype assembly, TCRdb reanalyzed the public sequencing data and kept in-frame beta chains. A single entry per CDR3 protein holds the most common genes and DNA from its merged rows. The V and J calls, along with clone size, are taken from TCRdb and not from the paper's own processing. This sample is represented by about a million distinct CDR3 sequences; roughly half of them were singletons. The ten largest clonotypes hold about a fifth of the sample.

The origin of this receptor is a woman aged 60-75 years in good health. In this chain, TRBV18 is recombined with TRBJ2-7; 10 bases in the junction line up with TRBD1. Sequencing used blood. The DNA sequence reads TGTGCCAGCTCACCACCGGACAGGGGGACCTACGAGCAGTACTTC. This encodes CASSPPDRGTYEQYF.